These 3 T cell receptor beta chains came from one sample sequenced in a study of blood T cells in healthy people across ages (dated by TCRdb to 2015 to 2017). Library prep was done by 5' RACE. The run used an Illumina HiSeq 2500. A second PCR of 7 to 11 cycles was performed with a sample-barcoded 5' primer and a J-beta primer mix. In TCRdb, the public reads were trimmed at Q25 with fastp and aligned with MiXCR, with productive beta chains retained. Identical CDR3 proteins give one entry, which carries the most common genes and DNA. The sample includes hundreds of thousands of distinct CDR3 sequences, with around 26% observed a single time. The top ten constitute roughly a sixth of the sample. The sample was blood. Receptors were obtained from a woman aged 80 or over in good health.

This clonotype was seen more than once but under ten times. V is TRBV27 and J is TRBJ2-2; 9 bases agree with TRBD1. Looked up from germline, CDR1 is MNHEY and CDR2 is SMNVEV (reference sequence). The CDR3 sequence is 16 residues long. The V and J ends lost 2 bases and 5 bases, in that order; junction bases with no gene match: 6. CDR3 DNA sequence: TGTGCCAGCAGTTTAGCAGGACAGGGGTCGACCGGGGAGCTGTTTTTT. Translation gives CASSLAGQGSTGELFF.

This clonotype showed up many times. The chain couples TRBV27 to TRBJ2-2; the D gene is possibly TRBD2 (5 bases). Trimming stripped 5 bases from V and 0 bases from J, with 22 bases between. CDR3 length: 19 residues. Germline values: CDR1 MNHEY, CDR2 SMNVEV (reference sequence). Here the CDR3 reads CASSPSVRLASSNTGELFF. The CDR3 nucleotides read TGTGCCAGCAGTCCGTCCGTAAGGCTAGCCTCTTCGAACACCGGGGAGCTGTTTTTT.

This clonotype was picked up a small number of times. A read error may explain this, as a much larger clone is one base away. J is TRBJ2-7 and V is TRBV7-2, with D possibly being TRBD1 (6 bases). Germline CDR1 reads SGHTA; CDR2 reads FQGNSA. There are 16 residues in the CDR3. Trimming took 8 bases from V and 4 from J, leaving 24 bases between them. Here the CDR3 reads CTSGVRGGQITYEQYF. Here the CDR3 DNA reads TGTACCAGCGGGGTCAGAGGGGGACAAATTACTTACGAGCAGTACTTC. The variable domain in full, completed from reference TRBV7-2 and TRBJ2-7, reads GAGVSQSPSNKVTEKGKDVELRCDPISGHTALYWYRQSLGQGLEFLIYFQGNSAPDKSGLPSDRFSAERTGGSVSTLTIQRTQQEDSAVYLCTSGVRGGQITYEQYFGPGTRLTVT.